The 17 T cell receptor beta chains below all came from one sample that was sequenced in a study of blood T cell repertoires in COVID-19. Only in-frame clones appear in the TCRdb table, and some are missing; sequencing was by immunoSEQ multiplex PCR. The sample has roughly 15,000 clones; 75% to 90% are singletons. The sample was peripheral blood. The receptors come from a man between 45 and 60 years old with active COVID-19.

This chain joins TRBV4-3 and TRBJ2-3; tentatively, D is TRBD1 (6 bases). The CDR3 is 17 amino acids. Germline CDR1 is LGHNA and CDR2 is YSLEER. The germline V and J ends were trimmed by 5 bases and 2 bases, with 20 bases remaining between them. As DNA, the CDR3 is TGCGCCAGCAGCTTACGCCGGTGGGGACACGCCACAGATACGCAGTATTTT. Translated: CASSLRRWGHATDTQYF.

The V gene is TRBV3-1 (or the pseudogene TRBV3-2), the J gene TRBJ2-7, with 7 bases aligning to TRBD2. This CDR3 is 15 amino acids long. Per the germline V gene, CDR1 is LGHDT and CDR2 is YNNKEL (reference sequence). The ends lost 0 bases at V and 3 bases at J; junction bases unmatched: 5. The CDR3 bases are TGTGCCAGCAGCCAAGAGCCACTAGCGTACTACGAGCAGTACTTC. Translation: CASSQEPLAYYEQYF.

The chain is built from TRBV5-1 and TRBJ1-3, with 7 bases matching TRBD1. V lost 4 bases and J lost 0; bases outside the gene matches: 4. The length of the CDR3 is 15 residues. Per germline, CDR1 SGHRS and CDR2 YFSETQ. CDR3 protein: CASSEGQISGNTIYF. The CDR3 bases are TGCGCCAGCAGCGAGGGACAGATCTCTGGAAACACCATATATTTT.

The rearrangement links TRBV7-8 to TRBJ2-7; D is perhaps TRBD1 (6 bases). Germline V gene lookup returns CDR1 SGHVS and CDR2 FQNEAQ. V was cut by 1 base and J by 0 bases, with 7 bases left in between. The CDR3 covers 14 residues. CDR3: CASSLEGVSYEQYF. The CDR3 bases are TGTGCCAGCAGCTTAGAGGGGGTCTCCTACGAGCAGTACTTC.

The V and J genes are TRBV2 and TRBJ2-7, with TRBD2 matching over 7 bases. The CDR3 is 16 residues long. Germline V gene sequence: CDR1 SNHLY, CDR2 FYNNEI. The junction had 13 bases not matched to a gene; V was cut back by 8 bases and J by 0 bases. Written as DNA, the CDR3 is TGTGCCAGCTCCAAACAAGCGGGATTTAGCTCCTACGAGCAGTACTTC. Protein sequence: CASSKQAGFSSYEQYF. The variable domain in full, completed from reference TRBV2 and TRBJ2-7, reads EPEVTQTPSHQVTQMGQEVILRCVPISNHLYFYWYRQILGQKVEFLVSFYNNEISEKSEIFDDQFSVERPDGSNFTLKIRSTKLEDSAMYFCASSKQAGFSSYEQYFGPGTRLTVT.

The chain uses TRBV28 and TRBJ1-5; possibly TRBD1 for D (6 bases). The length of the CDR3 is 18 residues. Germline V gene lookup returns CDR1 MDHEN and CDR2 SYDVKM. The ends were cut back, 2 bases at V and 6 bases at J, with 23 bases in the middle. CDR3 region: CASSLSAGAGWGSQPQHF. The CDR3 bases are TGTGCCAGCAGTTTAAGTGCAGGGGCAGGGTGGGGCTCTCAGCCCCAGCATTTT. The variable domain in full, with the rest retrieved from reference TRBV28 and TRBJ1-5, is DVKVTQSSRYLVKRTGEKVFLECVQDMDHENMFWYRQDPGLGLRLIYFSYDVKMKEKGDIPEGYSVSREKKERFSLILESASTNQTSMYLCASSLSAGAGWGSQPQHFGDGTRLSIL.

The V call is TRBV19, the J call TRBJ2-7, with no clear D. V lost 5 bases and J 2 bases, leaving 13 bases between the germline ends. CDR1 LNHDA and CDR2 SQIVND come from the germline V gene (reference sequence). This CDR3 contains 14 residues. The CDR3, as DNA: TGTGCCAGTAGTCTATACCCGGGTCCCTACGAGCAGTACTTC. Residues: CASSLYPGPYEQYF. Full variable domain (rest looked up from reference TRBV19 and TRBJ2-7): DGGITQSPKYLFRKEGQNVTLSCEQNLNHDAMYWYRQDPGQGLRLIYYSQIVNDFQKGDIAEGYSVSREKKESFPLTVTSAQKNPTAFYLCASSLYPGPYEQYFGPGTRLTVT.

The CDR3 region is CATSPGQSNQPQHF. As DNA, the CDR3 is TGTGCCACCAGCCCGGGACAGTCCAATCAGCCCCAGCATTTT. The rearrangement joins TRBV15 to TRBJ1-5; TRBD1 matches 7 bases. With V trimmed by 5 bases and J by 3 bases, 4 bases remained unmatched. Germline CDR1 reads LNHNV; CDR2 reads YYDKDF (reference sequence). This CDR3 has 14 amino acids.

The chain uses TRBV28 and TRBJ1-1; D is possibly TRBD1 (6 bases). Germline loops: CDR1 MDHEN, CDR2 SYDVKM. The CDR3 is 16 amino acids. V shed 2 bases and J shed 6 bases, with 19 bases lying between them. The CDR3 loop is CASSLVGAGEISEAFF. CDR3 nucleotides: TGTGCCAGCAGTTTAGTCGGCGCAGGGGAAATTTCTGAAGCTTTCTTT.

J is TRBJ1-5 and V is TRBV19; D perhaps matches TRBD1 (6 bases). The V and J ends lost 4 bases and 5 bases respectively, with 15 bases between them. CDR1 and CDR2 from the germline V gene are LNHDA and SQIVND (reference sequence). This CDR3 comprises 15 residues. This CDR3 is CASSTTGFSYQPQHF. DNA of the CDR3: TGTGCCAGTAGTACCACAGGGTTCTCTTATCAGCCCCAGCATTTT.

The gene calls are TRBV14 and TRBJ2-7, with 10 bases matching TRBD1. Losses at the gene ends were 4 bases for V and 5 bases for J; bases not matched to a gene: 5. This CDR3 is 14 amino acids long. Germline V gives CDR1 SGHDN, CDR2 FVKESK. The CDR3, as DNA: TGTGCCAGCAGCCCAGACAGGGGGCTAAACGAGCAGTACTTC. Its translation is CASSPDRGLNEQYF.

The rearrangement links TRBV5-1 to TRBJ2-5, with a tentative D call TRBD1 (6 bases). Germline CDR1 is SGHRS and CDR2 is YFSETQ. The ends were cut back, 4 bases at V and 2 bases at J, with 15 bases in the middle. The CDR3 runs 15 residues. The CDR3 sequence is CASSPSHRDQETQYF. For the CDR3, the DNA is TGCGCCAGCAGCCCGTCCCACAGGGATCAAGAGACCCAGTACTTC.

This rearrangement joins TRBV29-1 to TRBJ2-7; a weak D match, TRBD2 (5 bases). Germline V CDR1 and CDR2: SQVTM, ANQGSEA. The CDR3 totals 12 residues. Deletions cut 4 bases from V and 6 bases from J, with 13 bases between. This CDR3 is CSVAELATEQYF. The CDR3 DNA sequence: TGCAGCGTTGCCGAGCTAGCCACCGAGCAGTACTTC.

V is TRBV30 and J is TRBJ2-7; D may be TRBD1 (6 bases). This CDR3 comprises 11 residues. Trimming shortened V by 3 bases and J by 3 bases, and 6 bases separated the two germline ends. CDR1 GTSNPN and CDR2 SVGIG come from the germline V gene (reference sequence). The CDR3 reads CAWRQGYEQYF. In nucleotides, the CDR3 is TGTGCCTGGAGACAGGGCTACGAGCAGTACTTC.

The gene calls are TRBV4-3 and TRBJ1-1, with 8 bases that match TRBD1. The CDR3 runs 15 residues. Losses at the gene ends were 1 base for V and 10 bases for J; bases not matched to a gene: 11. Germline values: CDR1 LGHNA, CDR2 YSLEER. CDR3 amino acids: CASSQASPGGSGAFF. The CDR3 DNA reads TGCGCCAGCAGCCAAGCCAGCCCAGGGGGCAGTGGAGCTTTCTTT.

The chain carries TRBV7-2 and TRBJ1-3; TRBD1 aligns across 8 bases. Germline CDR1 SGHTA, CDR2 FQGNSA. This CDR3 is built from 14 residues. Trimming took 11 bases from V and 0 from J; bases not matched to a gene: 6. This CDR3 is CACQGTGSGNTIYF. CDR3 in DNA: TGTGCCTGTCAGGGGACAGGCTCTGGAAACACCATATATTTT.

This clone was seen a single time. The rearrangement joins TRBV5-5 to TRBJ1-2; 11 bases align to TRBD1. V lost 4 bases to trimming and J lost 5 bases; unmatched junction nucleotides: 13. The germline CDR1 and CDR2 sequences are SGHKS and YYEKEE (reference sequence). The CDR3 sequence is 17 residues long. The CDR3, as DNA: TGTGCCAGCAGCCTATCCGGGACAGGGGGGGAAAAATATGGCTACACCTTC. Translating gives CASSLSGTGGEKYGYTF.